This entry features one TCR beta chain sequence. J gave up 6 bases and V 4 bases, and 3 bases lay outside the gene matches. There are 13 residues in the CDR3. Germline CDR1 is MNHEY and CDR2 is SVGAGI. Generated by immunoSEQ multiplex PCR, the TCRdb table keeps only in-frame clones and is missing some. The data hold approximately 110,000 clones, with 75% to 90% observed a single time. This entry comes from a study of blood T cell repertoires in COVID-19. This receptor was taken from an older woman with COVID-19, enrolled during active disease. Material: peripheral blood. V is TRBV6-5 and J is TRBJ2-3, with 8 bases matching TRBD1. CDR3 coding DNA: TGTGCCAGCAGTTCCCAGGGGGCGGATACGCAGTATTTT. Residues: CASSSQGADTQYF.